This T cell receptor beta chain was retrieved from a study of graft-versus-host responses after intestinal transplantation. Study details: Recipients had multivisceral, liver-intestinal, or isolated intestinal transplants. Study outcomes and limitations: Early post-transplant HvG declines were associated with peak circulating GvH clone levels. GvH clones turned up in recipient marrow; some had shown up first in ileum or blood. Some patients had graft-donor T cell macrochimerism. In their allografts, the ratios of graft-versus-host to host-versus-graft T cell clones were high.

Germline-derived CDR1 and CDR2 are LNHDA and SQIVND (reference sequence). V trimming: 2 bases; J trimming: 9 bases; junction bases outside the gene matches: 9. The CDR3 has 15 residues. As to this clone: Its antigen is as yet unknown.

Sequencing used immunoSEQ multiplex PCR; TCRdb keeps in-frame clones, though not all of them. The table records several thousand clones, around 97% of them present only once. The sample was PBMCs, taken 23 days after intestinal transplant. This receptor was obtained from a human patient who received an intestinal transplant, so some T cells may come from the graft donor. This chain uses TRBV19 with TRBJ2-1, with 8 bases that match TRBD2. The chain's CDR3 is CASSISASGFTEQFF. The CDR3 DNA follows: TGTGCCAGTAGTATATCAGCTAGCGGGTTCACTGAGCAGTTCTTC.